Following are 8 T cell receptor beta chains from one sample sequenced in a study of shared clonotypes between healthy human individuals. Naive-designated CD8 cells lacked CD45RO, were positively enriched for CCR7, and omitted terminally differentiated effector memory CD45RA+ cells. Assay: immunoSEQ multiplex PCR; the TCRdb copy retains only in-frame clones and omits some. The profile shows fewer than 700,000 clones, approximately 95% of them singletons. Sequencing input: naive CD8+ T cells sorted from blood. These receptors all stem from a woman aged 25 to 39 in good health.

The chain combines TRBV5-1 with TRBJ2-7; 8 bases agree with TRBD2. Germline V lookup: CDR1 SGHRS, CDR2 YFSETQ. J gave up 3 bases and V 0 bases, and 8 bases lay outside the gene matches. CDR3 length: 16 amino acids. This chain's CDR3 is CASSLGPTSGNYEQYF. The CDR3 DNA is TGCGCCAGCAGCTTGGGACCTACTAGCGGAAACTACGAGCAGTACTTC.

This clone occurred once. CDR3 amino acids: CASSLSGRENYGYTF. The DNA of the CDR3 is TGTGCCAGCAGTTTATCGGGCAGGGAGAACTATGGCTACACCTTC. The chain carries TRBV27 and TRBJ1-2, with D perhaps TRBD1 (5 bases). The V end lost 0 bases, the J end lost 2 bases, and 10 bases lay between the germline ends. CDR1 and CDR2 from the germline V gene are MNHEY and SMNVEV (reference sequence). The CDR3 length is 15 residues.

The chain links TRBV6-6 to TRBJ1-1; no clear D gene. Germline V CDR1 and CDR2: MNHNY, SVGAGI (reference sequence). The ends were cut back, 6 bases at V and 8 bases at J, with 10 bases in the middle. The CDR3 totals 11 residues. CDR3 sequence reads: CASSSGGEAFF. CDR3 sequence (DNA): TGTGCCAGCAGCTCGGGTGGCGAAGCTTTCTTT.

This clone was counted once. The rearrangement uses TRBV11-2 and TRBJ1-2; 11 bases fit TRBD1. In germline, CDR1 is SGHAT, CDR2 FQNNGV. V lost 5 bases, J lost 1 base, and 12 bases stayed unmatched. CDR3 size: 18 residues. This chain's CDR3 is CASSGLSGQGAVNYGYTF. CDR3 DNA: TGTGCCAGCAGCGGACTGTCCGGACAGGGGGCTGTTAACTATGGCTACACCTTC.

This clone has a single count. V usage is TRBV27 and J usage is TRBJ1-2; D ambiguous. With 2 bases removed from V and 4 bases from J, the gap between germline ends came to 14 bases. CDR3 length equals 15 residues. Germline loops: CDR1 MNHEY, CDR2 SMNVEV (reference sequence). Here the CDR3 DNA reads TGTGCCAGCAGTTTAGTCGGGGTAAAGGCCTATGGCTACACCTTC. Protein product: CASSLVGVKAYGYTF.

The V call is TRBV28, the J call TRBJ2-2, with 10 positions matching TRBD1. Germline V lookup: CDR1 MDHEN, CDR2 SYDVKM. V lost 3 bases, J lost 5 bases, and 9 bases stayed unmatched. The CDR3 contains 17 residues. CDR3 in DNA: TGTGCCAGCAGTTTTTGGCGGGACAGGGGTTTAACCGGGGAGCTGTTTTTT. Protein: CASSFWRDRGLTGELFF.

The chain uses TRBV5-1 and TRBJ1-2, with D possibly matching TRBD1 (5 bases). Germline CDR1 reads SGHRS; CDR2 reads YFSETQ. The CDR3 runs to 11 residues. V lost 5 bases, J lost 6 bases, and 8 bases lay in between. The CDR3 DNA follows: TGCGCCAGCAGTCGAGGGGATGGCTACACCTTC. As protein: CASSRGDGYTF.

This chain links TRBV29-1 with TRBJ2-1; 10 bases align to TRBD1. The V and J ends lost 6 bases and 8 bases, in that order; junction bases with no gene match: 13. The CDR3 is 15 residues long. Germline CDR1 reads SQVTM; CDR2 reads ANQGSEA. CDR3: CSVQGGTGDVDEQFF. CDR3 nucleotides: TGCAGCGTCCAAGGGGGGACAGGGGATGTGGATGAGCAGTTCTTC.